This TCR beta chain is drawn from a study of blood T cells in healthy people across ages. The V and J ends lost 8 bases and 10 bases, in that order; junction bases with no gene match: 8. The CDR3 is made up of 13 amino acids. CDR1 is MGHDK and CDR2 is SYGVNS in the germline V gene. As regards this clonotype: Its antigen is unknown.

Each donor supplied roughly 9.2 milliliters of peripheral blood. Whole-study results and caveats: There were more naive CD4+ cells and higher diversity in long-lived donors than in aged donors. It was not known whether donors were CMV positive (a possible confounder of expanded clonotype changes).

Together with a sample-barcoded 5' primer, a J-beta primer mix was included in a second PCR lasting about 7 to 12 cycles. Unique molecular identifiers of 12 random nucleotides labeled each cDNA. MiXCR, run by TCRdb on the 5' RACE reads, gives a single entry per CDR3 protein. The sample shows some 1.5 million distinct CDR3 sequences, 28% of them seen only once. The genes are TRBV25-1 and TRBJ1-6, with TRBD1 identical over 7 bases. The material sequenced was blood. This receptor was obtained from a woman in her twenties or thirties in good health. The CDR3 DNA reads as TGTGCCAGCCGGGACAGCCGGGGCTCACCCCTCCACTTT. Amino acids: CASRDSRGSPLHF.